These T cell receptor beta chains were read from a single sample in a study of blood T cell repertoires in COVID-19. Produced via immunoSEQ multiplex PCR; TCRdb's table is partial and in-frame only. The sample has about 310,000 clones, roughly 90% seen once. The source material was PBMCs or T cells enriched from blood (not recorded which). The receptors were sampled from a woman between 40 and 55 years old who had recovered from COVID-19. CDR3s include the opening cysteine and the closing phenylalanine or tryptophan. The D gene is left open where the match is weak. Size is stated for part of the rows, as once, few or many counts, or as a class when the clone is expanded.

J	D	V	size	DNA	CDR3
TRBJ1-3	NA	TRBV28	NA	TGTGCCAGCAGTCAAGGGGGTTCTGGAAACACCATATATTTT	CASSQGGSGNTIYF
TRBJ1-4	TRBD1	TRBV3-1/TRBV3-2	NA	TGTGCCAGCAGCCCCGGGGACAGATATGCAACTAATGAAAAACTGTTTTTT	CASSPGDRYATNEKLFF
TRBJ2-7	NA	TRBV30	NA	TGTGCCTGGAGTGTACCCCCTACCTACGAGCAGTACTTC	CAWSVPPTYEQYF
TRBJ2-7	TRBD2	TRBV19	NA	TGTGCCAGTAGTAGGACTAGCGGAGTCTACGAGCAGTACTTC	CASSRTSGVYEQYF
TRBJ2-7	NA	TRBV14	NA	TGTGCCAGCAGCCAAGGCGGCCCCTACGAGCAGTACTTC	CASSQGGPYEQYF
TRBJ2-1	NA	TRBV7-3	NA	TGTGCCAGCAGCTTAATGAGGAGCTCCTACAATGAGCAGTTCTTC	CASSLMRSSYNEQFF
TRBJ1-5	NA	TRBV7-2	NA	TGTGCCAGCAGCTTAGACAGCGGGAATCAGCCCCAGCATTTT	CASSLDSGNQPQHF
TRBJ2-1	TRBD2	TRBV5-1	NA	TGCGCCAGCAGCTTGTCGACTAGCGGCCTGGGGCTATACAATGAGCAGTTCTTC	CASSLSTSGLGLYNEQFF
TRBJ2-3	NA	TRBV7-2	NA	TGTGCCAGCAGCTTGGTTCCAGCGGGCACTAGCACAGATACGCAGTATTTT	CASSLVPAGTSTDTQYF
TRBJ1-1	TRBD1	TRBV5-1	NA	TGCGCCAGCAGCCCTCATCGGGGGGGACAGGGTGTAATAGGCGCGGTGAACACTGAAGCTTTCTTT	CASSPHRGGQGVIGAVNTEAFF
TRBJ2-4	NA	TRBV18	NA	TGTGCCAGCTCACCACCGGGGGGGCGCTCCCACATTCAGTACTTC	CASSPPGGRSHIQYF
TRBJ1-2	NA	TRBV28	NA	TGTGCCAGCAGTGGAGGGGGGGATGGCTACACCTTC	CASSGGGDGYTF
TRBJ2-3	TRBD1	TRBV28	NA	TGTGCCAGCCGGGACAGTTCCACAGATACGCAGTATTTT	CASRDSSTDTQYF
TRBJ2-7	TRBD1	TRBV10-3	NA	TGTGCCATCAGTGCACAGGGGCCCAACACCTACGAGCAGTACTTC	CAISAQGPNTYEQYF
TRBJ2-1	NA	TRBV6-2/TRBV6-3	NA	TGTGCCAGCAGTTATAAGTTGGTGCGGGGTCCCTCCTACAATGAGCAGTTCTTC	CASSYKLVRGPSYNEQFF
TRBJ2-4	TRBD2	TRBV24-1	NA	TGTGCCACCAGTGATCGATATAGCGGGAGTAAAAACATTCAGTACTTC	CATSDRYSGSKNIQYF
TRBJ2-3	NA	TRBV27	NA	TGTGCCAGCAGTTTAGCTCCCCCCTACCGCACAGATACGCAGTATTTT	CASSLAPPYRTDTQYF
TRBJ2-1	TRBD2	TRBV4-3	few	TGCGCCAGCAGCCAAGAACCTAGCGGGGGGCCTTACAATGAGCAGTTCTTC	CASSQEPSGGPYNEQFF
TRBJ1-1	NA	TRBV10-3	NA	TGTGCCATCAGTGAGGGCCCAGGCCGCTTGAACACTGAAGCTTTCTTT	CAISEGPGRLNTEAFF
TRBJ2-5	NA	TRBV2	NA	TGTGCCACCTTACAGGGCCCCCAAGAGACCCAGTACTTC	CATLQGPQETQYF
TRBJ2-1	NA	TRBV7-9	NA	TGTGCCAGCAGCTTAGCGCTGGCACTACCCAATGAGCAGTTCTTC	CASSLALALPNEQFF
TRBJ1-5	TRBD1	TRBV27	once	TGTGCCAGCAGTCCGGACAGGGGGAGGAATCAGCCCCAGCATTTT	CASSPDRGRNQPQHF
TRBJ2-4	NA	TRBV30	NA	TGTGCCTGGAGAGCAAACCCGGGTGGCATTCAGTACTTC	CAWRANPGGIQYF
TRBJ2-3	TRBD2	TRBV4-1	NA	TGCGCCAGCAGCCCCCCGCGACTAGCGGCTAGCACAGATACGCAGTATTTT	CASSPPRLAASTDTQYF
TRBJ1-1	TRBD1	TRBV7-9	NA	TGTGCCAGCAGCTTAAAGGGGGCGGGAAACACTGAAGCTTTCTTT	CASSLKGAGNTEAFF
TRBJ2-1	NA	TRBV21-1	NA	TGTGCCACCGAAGGCGGGAGGGTATACAATGAGCAGTTCTTC	CATEGGRVYNEQFF
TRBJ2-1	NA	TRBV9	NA	TGTGCCAGCAGCGTAGGGGTCTTAGCGGATAGTTACAATGAGCAGTTCTTC	CASSVGVLADSYNEQFF
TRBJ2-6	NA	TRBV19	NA	TGTGCCAGTAGCCCAGGGGTGCCTGGGGCCAACGTCCTGACTTTC	CASSPGVPGANVLTF
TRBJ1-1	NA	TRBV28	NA	TGTGCCAGCTGCCTAAGGGGGGGTTACACTGAAGCTTTCTTT	CASCLRGGYTEAFF
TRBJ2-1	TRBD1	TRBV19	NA	TGTGCCAGTAGTGAGGGGGCGTTATCTGAGCAGTTCTTC	CASSEGALSEQFF
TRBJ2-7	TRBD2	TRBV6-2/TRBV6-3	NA	TGTGCCAGCAGCCGTTGGGAGGGATCGTCAGAGCAGTACTTC	CASSRWEGSSEQYF
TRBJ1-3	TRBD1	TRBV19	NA	TGTGCCAGTAGCAGCCTCCAGACAGGGGTTGGAAACACCATATATTTT	CASSSLQTGVGNTIYF
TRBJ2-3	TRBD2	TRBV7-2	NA	TGTGCCAGCAGCTTATGGGCTAGCGGGAGTGATACGCAGTATTTT	CASSLWASGSDTQYF
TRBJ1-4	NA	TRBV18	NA	TGTGCCAGCTCACCTTTTCTTGCAGGGGACGATGAAAAACTGTTTTTT	CASSPFLAGDDEKLFF
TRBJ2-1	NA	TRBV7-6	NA	TGTGCCAGCAGCACTCTAGGTGGGGAGCAGTTCTTC	CASSTLGGEQFF
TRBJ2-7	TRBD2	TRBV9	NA	TGTGCCAGCAGCGTAGTGATAGCGGGAGTAGACGAGCAGTACTTC	CASSVVIAGVDEQYF
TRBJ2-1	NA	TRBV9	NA	TGTGCCAGCAGCGTATCCACGGGAGAATGGAATGAGCAGTTCTTC	CASSVSTGEWNEQFF
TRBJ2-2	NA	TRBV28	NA	TGTGCCAGCAGTTTAGAGACATATAACACCGGGGAGCTGTTTTTT	CASSLETYNTGELFF
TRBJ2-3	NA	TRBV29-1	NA	TGCAGCGTTGAGGGTAGCCACACAGATACGCAGTATTTT	CSVEGSHTDTQYF
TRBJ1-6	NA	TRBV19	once	TGTGCCAGTAGTATATCGGACACCTATAATTCACCCCTCCACTTT	CASSISDTYNSPLHF
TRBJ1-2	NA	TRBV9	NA	TGTGCCAGCAGCGTCGACCCCGCGGACTATGGCTACACCTTC	CASSVDPADYGYTF
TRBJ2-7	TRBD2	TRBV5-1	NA	TGCGCCAGCAGCACCGGGACTAGCGGGGAATACGAGCAGTACTTC	CASSTGTSGEYEQYF
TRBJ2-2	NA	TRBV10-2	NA	TGCGCCAGCAAAGGTAGCGACAACACCGGGGAGCTGTTTTTT	CASKGSDNTGELFF
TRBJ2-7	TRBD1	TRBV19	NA	TGTGCCAGTTCGGGCGACAGGGGCTCCTACGAGCAGTACTTC	CASSGDRGSYEQYF
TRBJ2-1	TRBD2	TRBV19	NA	TGTGCCAGTAGTAGACTAGCGGGAGGGCCCAATGAGCAGTTCTTC	CASSRLAGGPNEQFF
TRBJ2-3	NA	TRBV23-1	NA	TGCGCCAGCAGTCAATGGCAGGTCACAGATACGCAGTATTTT	CASSQWQVTDTQYF
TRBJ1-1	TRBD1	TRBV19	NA	TGTGCCAGTAGTACCCGGGACAGTTTTTCTGAAGCTTTCTTT	CASSTRDSFSEAFF